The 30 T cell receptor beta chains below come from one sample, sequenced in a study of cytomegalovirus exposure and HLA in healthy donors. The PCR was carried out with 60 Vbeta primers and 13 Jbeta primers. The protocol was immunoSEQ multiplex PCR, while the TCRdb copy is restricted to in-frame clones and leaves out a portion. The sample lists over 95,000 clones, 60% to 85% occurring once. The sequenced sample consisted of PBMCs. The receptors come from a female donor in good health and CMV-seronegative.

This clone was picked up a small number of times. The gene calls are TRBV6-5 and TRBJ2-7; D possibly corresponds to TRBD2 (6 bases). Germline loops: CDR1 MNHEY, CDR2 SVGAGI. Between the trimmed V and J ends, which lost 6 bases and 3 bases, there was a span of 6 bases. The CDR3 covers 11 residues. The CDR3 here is CASRGGYEQYF. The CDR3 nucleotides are TGTGCCAGCAGGGGAGGCTACGAGCAGTACTTC.

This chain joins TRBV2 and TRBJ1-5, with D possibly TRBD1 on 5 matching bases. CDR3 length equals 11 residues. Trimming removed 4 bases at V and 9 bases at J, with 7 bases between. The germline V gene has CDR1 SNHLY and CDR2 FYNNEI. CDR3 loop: CASSAGRPQHF. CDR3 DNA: TGTGCCAGCAGTGCAGGGCGGCCCCAGCATTTT.

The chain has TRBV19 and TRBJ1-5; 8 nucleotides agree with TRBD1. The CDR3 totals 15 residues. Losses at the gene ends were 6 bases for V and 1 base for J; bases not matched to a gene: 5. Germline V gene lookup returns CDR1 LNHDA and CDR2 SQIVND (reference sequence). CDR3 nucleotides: TGTGCCAGTAGGACGACAGGGGAAAGCAATCAGCCCCAGCATTTT. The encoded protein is CASRTTGESNQPQHF.

The CDR3 region is CASSQGGTSTETQYF. The CDR3 bases are TGCGCCAGCAGCCAAGGAGGGACTAGCACGGAGACCCAGTACTTC. The chain carries TRBV4-1 and TRBJ2-5, with TRBD2 matching 9 bases. The CDR3 runs 15 residues. Germline V gene data show CDR1 as MGHRA and CDR2 as YSYEKL. V gave up 1 base and J gave up 5 bases; unmatched junction bases: 5.

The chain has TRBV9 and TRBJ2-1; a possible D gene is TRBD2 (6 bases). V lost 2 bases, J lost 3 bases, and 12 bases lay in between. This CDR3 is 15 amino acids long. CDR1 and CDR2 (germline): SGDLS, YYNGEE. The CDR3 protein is CASSVSGTNYNEQFF. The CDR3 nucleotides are TGTGCCAGCAGCGTTAGCGGAACCAACTACAATGAGCAGTTCTTC.

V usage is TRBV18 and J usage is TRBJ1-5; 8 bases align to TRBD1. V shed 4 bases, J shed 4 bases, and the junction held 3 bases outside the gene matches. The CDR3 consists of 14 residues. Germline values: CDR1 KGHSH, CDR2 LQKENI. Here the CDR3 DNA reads TGTGCCAGCTCACTTGACAGGGGAAATCAGCCCCAGCATTTT. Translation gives CASSLDRGNQPQHF.

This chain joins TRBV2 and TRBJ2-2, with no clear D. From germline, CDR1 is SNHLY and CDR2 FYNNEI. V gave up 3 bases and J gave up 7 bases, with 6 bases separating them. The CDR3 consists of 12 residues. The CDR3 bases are TGTGCCAGCAGTGAGGTAGTCGGGGAGCTGTTTTTT. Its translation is CASSEVVGELFF.

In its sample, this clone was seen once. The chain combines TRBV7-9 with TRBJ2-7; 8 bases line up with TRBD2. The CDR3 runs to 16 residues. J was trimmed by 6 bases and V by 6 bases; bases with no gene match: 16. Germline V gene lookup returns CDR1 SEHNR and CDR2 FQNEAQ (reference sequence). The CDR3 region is CASSLPDPGGLGEQYF. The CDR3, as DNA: TGTGCCAGCAGTTTACCGGACCCGGGGGGGCTGGGCGAGCAGTACTTC.

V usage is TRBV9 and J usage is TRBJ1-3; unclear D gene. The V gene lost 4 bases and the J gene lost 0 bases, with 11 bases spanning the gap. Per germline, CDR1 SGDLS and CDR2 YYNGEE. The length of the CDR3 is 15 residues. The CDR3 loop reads CASSPSFSSGNTIYF. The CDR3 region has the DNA TGTGCCAGCAGCCCTTCTTTTTCCTCTGGAAACACCATATATTTT.

CDR3 nucleotide sequence: TGTGCCAGCTCAACAACCGGGACAGGGGGAGGCTACACCTTC. Translation: CASSTTGTGGGYTF. This chain joins TRBV18 and TRBJ1-2, with 11 bases identical to TRBD1. This CDR3 has 14 residues. Unmatched junction bases numbered 7, after V lost 5 bases and J lost 8 bases. Germline-derived CDR1 and CDR2 are KGHSH and LQKENI.

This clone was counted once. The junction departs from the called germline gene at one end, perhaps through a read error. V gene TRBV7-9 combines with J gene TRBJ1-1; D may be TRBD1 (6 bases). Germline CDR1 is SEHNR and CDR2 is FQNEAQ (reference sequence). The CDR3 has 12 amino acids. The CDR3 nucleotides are TGTTCCAGCAGCTTAGAGGGAGGGGGAGCTTTCTTT. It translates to CSSSLEGGGAFF.

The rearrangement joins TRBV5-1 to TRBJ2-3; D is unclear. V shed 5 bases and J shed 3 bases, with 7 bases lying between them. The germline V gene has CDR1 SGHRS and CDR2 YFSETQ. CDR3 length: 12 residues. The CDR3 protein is CASRYETDTQYF. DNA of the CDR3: TGCGCCAGCAGATACGAGACAGATACGCAGTATTTT.

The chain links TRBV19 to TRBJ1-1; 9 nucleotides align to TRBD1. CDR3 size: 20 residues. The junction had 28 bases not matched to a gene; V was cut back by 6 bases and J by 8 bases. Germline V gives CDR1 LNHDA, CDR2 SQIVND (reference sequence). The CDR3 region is CASSPTAEGTGKVGGGEAFF. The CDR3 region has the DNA TGTGCCAGTAGCCCTACCGCTGAGGGGACAGGGAAAGTGGGGGGTGGAGAAGCTTTCTTT.

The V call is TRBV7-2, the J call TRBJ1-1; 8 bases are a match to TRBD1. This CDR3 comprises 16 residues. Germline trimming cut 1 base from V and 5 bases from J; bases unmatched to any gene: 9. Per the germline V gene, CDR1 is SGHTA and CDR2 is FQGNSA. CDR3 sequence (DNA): TGTGCCAGCAGCTTAGGAGACGGACGGACAGGGACTGAAGCTTTCTTT. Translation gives CASSLGDGRTGTEAFF.

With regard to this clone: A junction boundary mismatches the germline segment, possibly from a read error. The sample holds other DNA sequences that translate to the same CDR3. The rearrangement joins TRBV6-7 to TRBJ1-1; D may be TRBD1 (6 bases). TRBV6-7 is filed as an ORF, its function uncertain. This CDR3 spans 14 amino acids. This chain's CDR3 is CATRTGGADTEAFF. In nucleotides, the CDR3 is TGCGCCACCCGGACGGGGGGGGCGGACACTGAAGCTTTCTTT.

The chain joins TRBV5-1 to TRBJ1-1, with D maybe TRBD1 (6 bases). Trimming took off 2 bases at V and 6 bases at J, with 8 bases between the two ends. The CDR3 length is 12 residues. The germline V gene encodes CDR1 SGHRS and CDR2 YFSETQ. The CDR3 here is CASSFNRAEAFF. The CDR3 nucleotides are TGCGCCAGCAGCTTTAACAGGGCTGAAGCTTTCTTT.

The CDR3 nucleotides read TGTGCCAGCAGCTCCACCTGGGACAGCTTCACTGAAGCTTTCTTT. Translating gives CASSSTWDSFTEAFF. The V call is TRBV7-2, the J call TRBJ1-1; TRBD1 aligns across 7 bases. The CDR3 extends over 15 amino acids. In germline, CDR1 is SGHTA, CDR2 FQGNSA. V was pared by 4 bases and J by 4 bases, with 9 bases of the junction left unmatched.

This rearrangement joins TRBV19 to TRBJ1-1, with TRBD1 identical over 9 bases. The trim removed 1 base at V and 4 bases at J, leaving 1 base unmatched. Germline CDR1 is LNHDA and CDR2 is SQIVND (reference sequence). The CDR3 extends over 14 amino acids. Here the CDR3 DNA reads TGTGCCAGTAGTATAGGGGACAGGGCCACTGAAGCTTTCTTT. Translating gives CASSIGDRATEAFF.

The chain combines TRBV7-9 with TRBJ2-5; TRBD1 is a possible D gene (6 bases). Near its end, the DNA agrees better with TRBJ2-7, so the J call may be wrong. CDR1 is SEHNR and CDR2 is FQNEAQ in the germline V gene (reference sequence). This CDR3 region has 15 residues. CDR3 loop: CASSAYTGMPYEQYF. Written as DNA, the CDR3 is TGTGCCAGCAGCGCATACACAGGGATGCCCTACGAGCAGTACTTC.

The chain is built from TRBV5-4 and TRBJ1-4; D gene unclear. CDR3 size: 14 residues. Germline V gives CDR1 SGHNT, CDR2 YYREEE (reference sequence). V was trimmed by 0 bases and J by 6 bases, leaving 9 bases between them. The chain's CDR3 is CASSLAGRDEKLFF. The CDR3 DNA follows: TGTGCCAGCAGCTTGGCAGGTAGAGATGAAAAACTGTTTTTT.

CDR3: CASSFFGGGSSTDTQYF. The CDR3 DNA reads TGTGCCAGCAGCTTCTTCGGCGGGGGGAGTAGCACAGATACGCAGTATTTT. The chain couples TRBV5-6 to TRBJ2-3, with TRBD2 identical over 8 bases. Trimming removed 2 bases from V and 0 bases from J; junction bases left unmatched: 8. Germline CDR1 is SGHDT and CDR2 is YYEEEE. This CDR3 has 17 residues.

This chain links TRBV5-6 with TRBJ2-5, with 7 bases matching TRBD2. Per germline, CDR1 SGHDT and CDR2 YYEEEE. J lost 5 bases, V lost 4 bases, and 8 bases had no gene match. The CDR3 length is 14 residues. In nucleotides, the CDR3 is TGTGCCAGCAGCCCCGGGACTATAGATGAGACCCAGTACTTC. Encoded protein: CASSPGTIDETQYF. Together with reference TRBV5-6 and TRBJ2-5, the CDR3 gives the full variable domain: DAGVTQSPTHLIKTRGQQVTLRCSPKSGHDTVSWYQQALGQGPQFIFQYYEEEERQRGNFPDRFSGHQFPNYSSELNVNALLLGDSALYLCASSPGTIDETQYFGPGTRLLVL.

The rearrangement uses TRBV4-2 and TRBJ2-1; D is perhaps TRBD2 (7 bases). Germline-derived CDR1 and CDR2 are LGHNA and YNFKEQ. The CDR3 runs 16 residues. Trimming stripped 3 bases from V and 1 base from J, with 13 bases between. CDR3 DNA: TGTGCCAGCAGCCAGTATGGGGGGGCGTCCTACAATGAGCAGTTCTTC. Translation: CASSQYGGASYNEQFF.

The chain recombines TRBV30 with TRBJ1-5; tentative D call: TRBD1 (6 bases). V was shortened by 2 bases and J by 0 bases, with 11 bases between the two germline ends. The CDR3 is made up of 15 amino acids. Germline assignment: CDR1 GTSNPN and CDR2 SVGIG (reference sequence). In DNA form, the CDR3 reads TGTGCCTGGAGTCAAGGACAGCTTAGCAATCAGCCCCAGCATTTT. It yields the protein CAWSQGQLSNQPQHF. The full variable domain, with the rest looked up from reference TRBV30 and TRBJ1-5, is SQTIHQWPATLVQPVGSPLSLECTVEGTSNPNLYWYRQAAGRGLQLLFYSVGIGQISSEVPQNLSASRPQDRQFILSSKKLLLSDSGFYLCAWSQGQLSNQPQHFGDGTRLSIL.

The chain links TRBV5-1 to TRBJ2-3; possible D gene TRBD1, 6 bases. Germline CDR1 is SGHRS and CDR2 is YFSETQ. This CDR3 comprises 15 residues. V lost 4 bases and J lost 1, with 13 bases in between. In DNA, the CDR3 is TGCGCCAGCAGCCCTCGGGCAGGGGGCACAGATACGCAGTATTTT. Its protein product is CASSPRAGGTDTQYF.

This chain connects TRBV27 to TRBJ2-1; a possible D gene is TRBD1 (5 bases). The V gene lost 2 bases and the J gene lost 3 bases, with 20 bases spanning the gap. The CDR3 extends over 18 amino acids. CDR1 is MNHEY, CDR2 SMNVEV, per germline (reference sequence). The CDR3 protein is CASSLNPPRDSVYNEQFF. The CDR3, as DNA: TGTGCCAGCAGTTTAAACCCGCCCCGAGACAGTGTCTACAATGAGCAGTTCTTC.

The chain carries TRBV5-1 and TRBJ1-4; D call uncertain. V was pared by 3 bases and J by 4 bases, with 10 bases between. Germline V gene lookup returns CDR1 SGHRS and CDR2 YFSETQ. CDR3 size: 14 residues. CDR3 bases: TGCGCCAGCAGCTATTCCGGGGATAATGAAAAACTGTTTTTT. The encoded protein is CASSYSGDNEKLFF.

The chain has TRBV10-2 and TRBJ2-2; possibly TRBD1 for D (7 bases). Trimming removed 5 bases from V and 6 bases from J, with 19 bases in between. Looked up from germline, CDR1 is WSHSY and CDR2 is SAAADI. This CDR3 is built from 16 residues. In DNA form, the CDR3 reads TGCGCCAGCAGTACTCCAGGGGGAGGTTTCTCCGGGGAGCTGTTTTTT. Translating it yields CASSTPGGGFSGELFF.

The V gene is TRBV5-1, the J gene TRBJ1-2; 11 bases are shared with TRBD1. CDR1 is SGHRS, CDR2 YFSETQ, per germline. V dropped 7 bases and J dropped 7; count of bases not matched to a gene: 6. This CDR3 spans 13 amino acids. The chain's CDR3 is CASYAGTGGGYTF. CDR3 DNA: TGCGCCAGCTATGCCGGGACAGGGGGTGGCTACACCTTC.

In nucleotides, the CDR3 is TGCGCCAGCAGTCGTGAGGGGGGGGGCCGAGAGACCCAGTACTTC. Residues: CASSREGGGRETQYF. The chain couples TRBV5-1 to TRBJ2-5; D might be TRBD2 (7 bases). CDR3 length: 15 residues. CDR1 and CDR2 from the germline V gene are SGHRS and YFSETQ. Between the trimmed V and J ends, which lost 5 bases and 4 bases, there was a span of 18 bases.